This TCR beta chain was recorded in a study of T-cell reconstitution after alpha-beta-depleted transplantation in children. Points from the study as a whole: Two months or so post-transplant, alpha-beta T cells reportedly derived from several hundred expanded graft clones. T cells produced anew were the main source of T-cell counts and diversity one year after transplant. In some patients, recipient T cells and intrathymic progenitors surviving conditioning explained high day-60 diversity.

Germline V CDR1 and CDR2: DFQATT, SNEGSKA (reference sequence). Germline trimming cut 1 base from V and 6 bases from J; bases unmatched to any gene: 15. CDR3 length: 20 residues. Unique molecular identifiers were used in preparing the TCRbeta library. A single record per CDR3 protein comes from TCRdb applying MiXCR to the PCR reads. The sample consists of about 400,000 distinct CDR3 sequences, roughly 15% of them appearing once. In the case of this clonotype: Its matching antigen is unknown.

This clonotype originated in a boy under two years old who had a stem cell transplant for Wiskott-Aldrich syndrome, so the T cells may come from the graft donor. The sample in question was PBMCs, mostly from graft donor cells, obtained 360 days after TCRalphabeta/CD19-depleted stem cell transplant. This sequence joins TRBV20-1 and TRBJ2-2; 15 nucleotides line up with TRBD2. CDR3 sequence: CSARALGARTSGRVAGELFF. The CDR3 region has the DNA TGCAGTGCTAGAGCTCTCGGAGCCCGGACTAGCGGGAGGGTGGCCGGGGAGCTGTTTTTT.